Listed below are T cell receptor beta chains from one sample, sequenced in a study of T cell repertoires in MIS-A myocarditis. Only in-frame clones appear in the TCRdb table, and some are missing; sequencing was by immunoSEQ multiplex PCR. The table shows roughly 12,000 clones, with 65% to 90% occurring only once. Sequenced input: right ventricle heart tissue obtained at autopsy. Every receptor here comes from a man aged 18 to 29 with fulminant myocarditis from multisystem inflammatory syndrome in adults (MIS-A) after COVID-19. CDR3s leave out the opening cysteine and the closing phenylalanine or tryptophan. The order of the fields is CDR3 protein, J gene, clone size, V gene. Not every row has a clone size; where given, it reads once, few, many or a size class.

CDR3: ATTPEHTGELF; J: TRBJ2-2; size: NA; V: TRBV12-3/TRBV12-4
CDR3: SVEVEGNTEAF; J: TRBJ1-1; size: NA; V: TRBV29-1
CDR3: ASSRELRQPQH; J: TRBJ1-5; size: NA; V: TRBV28
CDR3: ASSPGDSSPEAF; J: TRBJ1-1; size: NA; V: TRBV27
CDR3: ASSPRGGPQTGELF; J: TRBJ2-2; size: NA; V: TRBV4-3
CDR3: ASSLGSVFRGYT; J: TRBJ1-2; size: NA; V: TRBV11-2
CDR3: ASSDRWVGRRDQPQH; J: TRBJ1-5; size: NA; V: TRBV6-1
CDR3: ASSLTGINQPQH; J: TRBJ1-5; size: once; V: TRBV13
CDR3: ASSLDGRESNEQF; J: TRBJ2-1; size: NA; V: TRBV7-3
CDR3: ASSYGRGSGNTIY; J: TRBJ1-3; size: NA; V: TRBV9
CDR3: ASSSPDYQKGAGANVLT; J: TRBJ2-6; size: NA; V: TRBV28
CDR3: ASSQDRTSF; J: TRBJ1-1; size: few; V: TRBV4-1
CDR3: ASRSGDTQY; J: TRBJ2-3; size: NA; V: TRBV2
CDR3: ASSQADGTYEQY; J: TRBJ2-7; size: NA; V: TRBV14
CDR3: ASSLEGRQGTDTQY; J: TRBJ2-3; size: NA; V: TRBV11-2
CDR3: ASSQEGPRVEKLF; J: TRBJ1-4; size: NA; V: TRBV4-1
CDR3: ASSVGGSLSNEQF; J: TRBJ2-1; size: NA; V: TRBV9
CDR3: ASSFSPDRTDTQY; J: TRBJ2-3; size: NA; V: TRBV5-4
CDR3: ASSIGAGRRH; J: TRBJ1-6; size: NA; V: TRBV18
CDR3: ASSSDGNSPLH; J: TRBJ1-6; size: NA; V: TRBV7-3
CDR3: SVVIYFVGESYEQY; J: TRBJ2-7; size: NA; V: TRBV29-1
CDR3: ASSSSPSLQGLNEKLF; J: TRBJ1-4; size: NA; V: TRBV28
CDR3: ASSQDGSSGGGVADTQY; J: TRBJ2-3; size: NA; V: TRBV4-3
CDR3: ASSRDRGAGETQY; J: TRBJ2-5; size: once; V: TRBV5-1
CDR3: ASSRGPDPNTEAF; J: TRBJ1-1; size: NA; V: TRBV5-4
CDR3: ASRGDLGEETQY; J: TRBJ2-5; size: NA; V: TRBV10-3
CDR3: ASSWGLAADTQY; J: TRBJ2-3; size: NA; V: TRBV10-1
CDR3: ASSLNSGLLTDTQY; J: TRBJ2-3; size: NA; V: TRBV5-1
CDR3: ASSATADNEQF; J: TRBJ2-1; size: NA; V: TRBV5-1
CDR3: ASRASGRRPDTQY; J: TRBJ2-3; size: once; V: TRBV19
CDR3: ASSSGVGLANTGELF; J: TRBJ2-2; size: NA; V: TRBV5-1
CDR3: ASSQEKGAEAF; J: TRBJ1-1; size: NA; V: TRBV4-2
CDR3: ASGLDRQGKAEAF; J: TRBJ1-1; size: NA; V: TRBV12-5
CDR3: ASSSTLTGIGIPQH; J: TRBJ1-5; size: NA; V: TRBV27
CDR3: ASSQDVGVGQPQH; J: TRBJ1-5; size: NA; V: TRBV4-1
CDR3: ASSVYRGLNYGYT; J: TRBJ1-2; size: NA; V: TRBV21-1
CDR3: ASRGQGTEAF; J: TRBJ1-1; size: NA; V: TRBV2
CDR3: ASSLAGAGGPDGELF; J: TRBJ2-2; size: NA; V: TRBV7-9
CDR3: ASSTRSGDTQY; J: TRBJ2-3; size: few; V: TRBV19
CDR3: ASSQGLIRGYEQY; J: TRBJ2-7; size: NA; V: TRBV4-3